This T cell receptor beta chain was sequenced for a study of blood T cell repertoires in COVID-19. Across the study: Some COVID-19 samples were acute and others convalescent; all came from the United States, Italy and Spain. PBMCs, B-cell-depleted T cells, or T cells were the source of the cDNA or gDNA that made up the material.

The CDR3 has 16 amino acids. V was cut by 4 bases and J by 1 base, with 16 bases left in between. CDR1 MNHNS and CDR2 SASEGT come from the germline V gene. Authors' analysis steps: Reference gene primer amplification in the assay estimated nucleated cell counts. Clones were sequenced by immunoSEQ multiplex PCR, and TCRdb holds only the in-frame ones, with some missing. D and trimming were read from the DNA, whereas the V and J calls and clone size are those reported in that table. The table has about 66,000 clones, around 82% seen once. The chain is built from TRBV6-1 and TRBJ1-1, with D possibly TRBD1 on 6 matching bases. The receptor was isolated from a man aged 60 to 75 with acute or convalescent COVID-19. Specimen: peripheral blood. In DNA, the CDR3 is TGTGCCAGCAGTGGGGGGCAGCGACCGACGAACACTGAAGCTTTCTTT. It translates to CASSGGQRPTNTEAFF.